This T cell receptor beta chain emerged from a study of blood T cell repertoires in COVID-19 (TCRdb year 2020). Regarding the study in general: Collaborator samples came from the United States, Italy and Spain and covered acute and convalescent phases of COVID-19. The material from the prospective study consisted of cDNA or gDNA derived from T cells, B-cell-depleted T cells, or PBMCs. Deeply sampled blood TCRbeta repertoires from subjects exposed to, actively infected with, or recovered from COVID-19 were included in the dataset. The repertoires were released in a freely available public database intended as a resource for research on the immune response to SARS-CoV-2. The samples were drawn from two sources: the first 160 participants of the ongoing ImmuneRACE study, and over 950 subjects contributed by 6 global collaborators. Nearly every sample came with metadata listing a de-identified subject ID, COVID-19 status, age in years and sex. Where available, HLA class I and class II types were obtained from metadata supplied by the sample provider rather than from assay-based typing.

What the study reported, not specific to this receptor: The quantity of clinical and demographic metadata differed by source and by participant and was supplied without curation.

TCRbeta CDR3 regions were amplified from genomic DNA by means of the immunoSEQ Assay, a bias-controlled multiplex PCR. Per the original workflow: The number of nucleated cells in each sample was estimated from the amplification of reference gene primers within the assay. Sequence reads were collapsed and filtered to measure the absolute abundance of every unique TCRbeta CDR3 rearrangement. For each sample, productive Simpson clonality was calculated by taking the square root of Simpson's diversity index across productive rearrangements. In its TCRdb copy, this immuneACCESS table keeps in-frame sequences only and misses some clones. Where compared with another copy, unresolved V genes explain less than half of these, and the others have no known cause. For V, J and clone size, that table is used; D and trimming come from the DNA. Present in this sample are some 250,000 clones, around 88% of which were seen just once. About 2.1% of the sample is taken by the ten largest.

At the junction V is shortened by 3 bases and J by 4 bases; bases outside the gene matches: 14. The CDR3, from cysteine to phenylalanine, totals 17 residues. CDR3 DNA is the only sequence kept; it has 51 bases, read in frame from the first base. CDR1 and CDR2 (SQVTM, ANQGSEA) derive from the germline V gene. Whole blood was collected in K2EDTA tubes by collaborating institutions according to the institutions' own protocols. Collaborator samples were shipped for TCRbeta analysis as frozen whole blood, isolated PBMCs, or DNA extracted from either sample type. With regard to this clone: Which antigen it targets is not known. Per-base quality was not reported, and no clone a single base away is much larger than it.

The rearranged chain carries TRBV29-1 and TRBJ1-2, with 10 bases aligning to TRBD1. This receptor was identified in a man aged 30 to 45 with active or convalescent COVID-19. The material sequenced was peripheral blood. The CDR3 amino acid sequence is: CSVELLTGGHIGYGYTF. The nucleotides read TGCAGCGTTGAGTTGTTGACAGGGGGCCATATCGGCTATGGCTACACCTTC.